The source of this T cell receptor beta chain is a study of Graves' ophthalmopathy and Graves' hyperthyroidism. CDR3 length equals 14 residues. V lost 4 bases and J 0 bases, leaving 12 bases between the germline ends. Looked up from germline, CDR1 is SQVTM and CDR2 is ANQGSEA. CDR3 regions of TCR beta were amplified from RNA transcripts. RT-PCR in the first round used HTBI primers; a second-round multiplex PCR followed. TCRdb processed the multiplex PCR reads anew with MiXCR; each CDR3 protein has one entry. Here the sample spans approximately 640,000 distinct CDR3 sequences, about two fifths being singletons.

The sequence was collected from an adult man with Graves' ophthalmopathy. The sample consisted of peripheral blood. The rearrangement joins TRBV29-1 to TRBJ1-2, with no clear D. CDR3 region: CSVGLAGTNYGYTF. In DNA form, the CDR3 reads TGCAGCGTTGGACTAGCGGGAACTAACTATGGCTACACCTTC.